Listed here are 21 T cell receptor beta chains from one sample, sequenced in a study of shared clonotypes between healthy human individuals. Clones were read by immunoSEQ multiplex PCR, and TCRdb kept only the in-frame ones, dropping some. The sample records 1,500,000 or so clones, 98% being singletons. The source material was naive CD4+ T cells sorted from blood. The subset is: CD45RA+ positively selected. These receptors all stem from a man aged 25-45 years in good health.

This chain connects TRBV18 to TRBJ2-7; the D call may be TRBD1 or TRBD2 (6 bases each). CDR3 length equals 15 residues. Germline V gene lookup returns CDR1 KGHSH and CDR2 LQKENI. The V gene lost 0 bases and the J gene lost 3 bases, with 12 bases spanning the gap. This CDR3 is CASSPPGGQFYEQYF. The DNA for the CDR3 is TGTGCCAGCTCACCACCGGGGGGACAATTCTACGAGCAGTACTTC.

The gene calls are TRBV19 and TRBJ1-2; possible D gene TRBD1, 5 bases. With 4 bases removed from V and 10 bases from J, the gap between germline ends came to 31 bases. The CDR3 consists of 18 residues. The germline CDR1 and CDR2 sequences are LNHDA and SQIVND (reference sequence). As DNA, the CDR3 is TGTGCCAGTAGTAGCCCGGTGGCAGGTGGAGGGACTATACGCTACTACACCTTC. Protein sequence: CASSSPVAGGGTIRYYTF.

The DNA of the CDR3 is TGTGCCAGCAGTGAATCTCCGACAGGGGGATCTGGAAAACTGTTTTTT. Protein: CASSESPTGGSGKLFF. The chain links TRBV6-1 to TRBJ1-4; 9 bases fit TRBD1. V shed 2 bases and J 10 bases; nucleotides not matched to a gene: 11. From germline, CDR1 is MNHNS and CDR2 SASEGT. The CDR3 covers 16 residues.

Notes on this clone: Other DNA sequences from this sample encode an identical CDR3 as well. The chain joins TRBV28 to TRBJ1-2; D might be TRBD1 (5 bases). CDR3 size: 13 residues. The germline CDR1 and CDR2 sequences are MDHEN and SYDVKM. V lost 3 bases to trimming and J lost 2 bases, with 7 bases between them. CDR3: CASSLGLNYGYTF. The CDR3 DNA follows: TGTGCCAGCAGTTTGGGACTGAACTATGGCTACACCTTC.

The chain combines TRBV18 with TRBJ2-5; D is unclear. V lost 2 bases and J lost 1, with 8 bases in between. The CDR3 runs 14 residues. CDR1 KGHSH and CDR2 LQKENI come from the germline V gene. In DNA form, the CDR3 reads TGTGCCAGCTCACCATCACTAAGCCAAGAGACCCAGTACTTC. This encodes CASSPSLSQETQYF.

The rearrangement joins TRBV27 to TRBJ2-7, with D maybe TRBD1 (6 bases). Looked up from germline, CDR1 is MNHEY and CDR2 is SMNVEV (reference sequence). V lost 6 bases and J lost 3, with 18 bases in between. The CDR3 consists of 15 residues. The CDR3 DNA is TGTGCCAGCAGCCGCTCAGGGGTTTCCGGCTACGAGCAGTACTTC. Translated, it gives CASSRSGVSGYEQYF.

The chain has TRBV27 and TRBJ2-5; D might be TRBD2 (5 bases). Germline loops: CDR1 MNHEY, CDR2 SMNVEV (reference sequence). V lost 2 bases, J lost 1 base, and 8 bases lay in between. This CDR3 is 14 amino acids long. The CDR3 coding sequence is TGTGCCAGCAGTTTACTAGGACTCCAAGAGACCCAGTACTTC. Encoded protein: CASSLLGLQETQYF.

The rearrangement joins TRBV6-6 to TRBJ2-7, with D hard to call. CDR1 MNHNY and CDR2 SVGAGI come from the germline V gene (reference sequence). The CDR3 is 13 residues long. With 3 bases removed from V and 2 bases from J, the gap between germline ends came to 8 bases. The CDR3 spells CASSYGSPYEQYF. CDR3 nucleotides: TGTGCCAGCAGTTATGGCTCTCCCTACGAGCAGTACTTC.

The rearrangement uses TRBV5-1 and TRBJ2-1, with 14 nucleotides matching TRBD2. This CDR3 is built from 16 residues. The trim removed 4 bases at V and 7 bases at J, leaving 7 bases unmatched. Looked up from germline, CDR1 is SGHRS and CDR2 is YFSETQ. Here the CDR3 DNA reads TGCGCCAGCAGCCCCCGAGGGACTAGCGGGAGAAATGAGCAGTTCTTC. This sequence encodes CASSPRGTSGRNEQFF.

The chain recombines TRBV7-9 with TRBJ2-7, with 11 bases lining up with TRBD2. The ends lost 3 bases at V and 7 bases at J; junction bases unmatched: 11. Germline CDR1 SEHNR, CDR2 FQNEAQ (reference sequence). This CDR3 spans 16 amino acids. This chain's CDR3 is CASSFSTSGRSREQYF. Here the CDR3 DNA reads TGTGCCAGCAGCTTCTCCACTAGCGGGAGAAGTCGGGAGCAGTACTTC.

V and J are TRBV6-5 and TRBJ1-1; the match to TRBD1 covers 8 bases. This CDR3 has 13 residues. Germline V gene sequence: CDR1 MNHEY, CDR2 SVGAGI. Germline trimming cut 5 bases from V and 11 bases from J; bases unmatched to any gene: 10. The DNA of the CDR3 is TGTGCCAGCAGTAGACCGTACAGGGGGGAGGCTTTCTTT. Its protein is CASSRPYRGEAFF.

The rearrangement joins TRBV7-9 to TRBJ2-7; D is perhaps TRBD1 (5 bases). The CDR3 runs 15 residues. Germline lookup yields CDR1 SEHNR and CDR2 FQNEAQ (reference sequence). Trimming took 4 bases from V and 7 from J, leaving 20 bases between them. CDR3 amino acids: CASSSGRVVGDEQYF. The CDR3 DNA reads TGTGCCAGCAGCTCGGGCAGGGTGGTAGGGGATGAGCAGTACTTC.

The chain carries TRBV15 and TRBJ2-5; D not certain. The CDR3 loop spans 14 amino acids. The germline V gene has CDR1 LNHNV and CDR2 YYDKDF (reference sequence). V lost 0 bases, J lost 5 bases, and 10 bases lay in between. CDR3 region: CATSRDIATETQYF. The CDR3 nucleotides are TGTGCCACCAGCAGAGATATAGCTACCGAGACCCAGTACTTC.

This chain links TRBV7-9 with TRBJ2-5, with D perhaps matching TRBD1 or TRBD2 (6 bases each). The length of the CDR3 is 16 residues. The germline V gene has CDR1 SEHNR and CDR2 FQNEAQ (reference sequence). Trimming shortened V by 2 bases and J by 2 bases, and 15 bases separated the two germline ends. CDR3 amino acids: CASSLNSGGRQETQYF. The CDR3 bases are TGTGCCAGCAGCTTAAATTCTGGGGGGCGACAAGAGACCCAGTACTTC.

The chain joins TRBV19 to TRBJ2-2; D unclear. V lost 3 bases to trimming and J lost 4 bases, with 12 bases between them. The germline gives CDR1 LNHDA, CDR2 SQIVND (reference sequence). The CDR3 covers 15 residues. As DNA, the CDR3 is TGTGCCAGTAGTATCGGCCAGGTGGTCACCGGGGAGCTGTTTTTT. Residues: CASSIGQVVTGELFF.

Of note for this clone: The sample holds other DNA sequences that translate to the same CDR3. V usage is TRBV5-1 and J usage is TRBJ1-5; D unclear. CDR1 is SGHRS, CDR2 YFSETQ, per germline. V was shortened by 0 bases and J by 0 bases, with 4 bases between the two germline ends. The CDR3 runs to 14 residues. The CDR3 protein is CASSLDPSNQPQHF. The CDR3, as DNA: TGCGCCAGCAGCTTGGATCCTAGCAATCAGCCCCAGCATTTT. The full variable domain, in which reference TRBV5-1 and TRBJ1-5 provide the parts outside the CDR3, is KAGVTQTPRYLIKTRGQQVTLSCSPISGHRSVSWYQQTPGQGLQFLFEYFSETQRNKGNFPGRFSGRQFSNSRSEMNVSTLELGDSALYLCASSLDPSNQPQHFGDGTRLSIL.

The V and J genes are TRBV19 and TRBJ2-6; possibly TRBD2 for D (5 bases). The CDR3 has 19 amino acids. V shed 7 bases and J shed 3 bases, with 25 bases lying between them. Germline V CDR1 and CDR2: LNHDA, SQIVND (reference sequence). CDR3 sequence reads: CASTSFLEALRRGANVLTF. The CDR3 DNA sequence: TGTGCCAGTACCTCCTTCCTGGAGGCCCTCAGGCGTGGGGCCAACGTCCTGACTTTC.

This chain links TRBV29-1 with TRBJ2-5; 8 nucleotides line up with TRBD1. This CDR3 has 13 residues. Germline values: CDR1 SQVTM, CDR2 ANQGSEA. The junction had 0 bases not matched to a gene; V was cut back by 0 bases and J by 3 bases. The CDR3 protein is CSVEEDREETQYF. The CDR3 DNA reads TGCAGCGTTGAAGAGGACAGGGAAGAGACCCAGTACTTC.

This clone was detected once. The chain links TRBV5-1 to TRBJ2-1; 11 nucleotides align to TRBD1. The CDR3 spans 16 residues. The V gene end was trimmed by 2 bases and the J gene end by 9 bases; junction bases not matched to a gene: 10. CDR1 and CDR2 (germline): SGHRS, YFSETQ. The CDR3 bases are TGCGCCAGCAGCTTAGGTCCCCGGACAGGGGGCAGTGAGCAGTTCTTC. Residues: CASSLGPRTGGSEQFF.

This clone has just a few counts. This CDR3 is also generated by other DNA sequences in the sample. The V gene is TRBV7-3, the J gene TRBJ1-5, with a weak D call TRBD1 (6 bases). The CDR3 is 13 residues long. Trimming removed 5 bases at V and 4 bases at J, with 9 bases between. Germline V CDR1 and CDR2: SGHTA, FQGTGA. CDR3 residues: CASSPDRNQPQHF. The CDR3 DNA reads as TGTGCCAGCAGCCCCGACAGGAATCAGCCCCAGCATTTT.

This clone was observed once. CDR3 loop: CSVDGQAAGTQYF. The CDR3 DNA follows: TGCAGCGTTGACGGACAGGCCGCGGGTACCCAGTACTTC. The chain has TRBV29-1 and TRBJ2-5; 7 bases align to TRBD1. Looked up from germline, CDR1 is SQVTM and CDR2 is ANQGSEA. There are 13 residues in the CDR3. With V trimmed by 3 bases and J by 8 bases, 9 bases remained unmatched.